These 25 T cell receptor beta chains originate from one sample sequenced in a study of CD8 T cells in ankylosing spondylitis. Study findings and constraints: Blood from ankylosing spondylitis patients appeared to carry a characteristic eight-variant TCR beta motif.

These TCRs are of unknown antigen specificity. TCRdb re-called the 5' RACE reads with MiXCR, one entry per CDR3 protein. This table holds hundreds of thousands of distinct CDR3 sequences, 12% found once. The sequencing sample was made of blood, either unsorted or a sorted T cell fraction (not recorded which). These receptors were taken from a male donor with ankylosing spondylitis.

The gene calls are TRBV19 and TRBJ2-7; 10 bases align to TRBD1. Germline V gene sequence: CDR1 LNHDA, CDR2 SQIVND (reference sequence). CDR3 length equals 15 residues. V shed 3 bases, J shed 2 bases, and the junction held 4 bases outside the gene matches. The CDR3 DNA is TGTGCCAGTAGTATTGACAGGGGGCTTCCCTACGAGCAGTACTTC. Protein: CASSIDRGLPYEQYF.

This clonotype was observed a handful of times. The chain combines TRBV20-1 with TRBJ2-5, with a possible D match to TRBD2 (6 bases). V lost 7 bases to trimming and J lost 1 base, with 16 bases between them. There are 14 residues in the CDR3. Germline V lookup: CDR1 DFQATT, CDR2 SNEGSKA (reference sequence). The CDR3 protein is CSGLGRYFQETQYF. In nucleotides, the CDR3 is TGCAGTGGTCTGGGGAGGTACTTCCAAGAGACCCAGTACTTC.

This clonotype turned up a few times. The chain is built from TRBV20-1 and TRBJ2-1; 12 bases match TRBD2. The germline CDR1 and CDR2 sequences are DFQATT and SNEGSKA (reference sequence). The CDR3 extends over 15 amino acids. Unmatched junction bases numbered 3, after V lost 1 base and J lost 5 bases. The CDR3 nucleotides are TGCAGTGCTAGAGGACTAGCGGGAGTAGACAATGAGCAGTTCTTC. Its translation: CSARGLAGVDNEQFF.

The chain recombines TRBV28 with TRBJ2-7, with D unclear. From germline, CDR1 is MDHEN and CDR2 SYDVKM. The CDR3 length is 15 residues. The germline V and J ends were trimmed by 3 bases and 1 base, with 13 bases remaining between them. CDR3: CASSFLRGSSYEQYF. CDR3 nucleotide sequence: TGTGCCAGCAGTTTTCTGAGAGGTTCGTCCTACGAGCAGTACTTC.

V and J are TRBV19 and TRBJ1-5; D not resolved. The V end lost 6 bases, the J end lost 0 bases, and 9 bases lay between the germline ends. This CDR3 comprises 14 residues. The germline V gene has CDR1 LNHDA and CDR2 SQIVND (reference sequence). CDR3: CASRTPYSNQPQHF. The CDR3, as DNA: TGTGCCAGTAGAACCCCTTATAGCAATCAGCCCCAGCATTTT.

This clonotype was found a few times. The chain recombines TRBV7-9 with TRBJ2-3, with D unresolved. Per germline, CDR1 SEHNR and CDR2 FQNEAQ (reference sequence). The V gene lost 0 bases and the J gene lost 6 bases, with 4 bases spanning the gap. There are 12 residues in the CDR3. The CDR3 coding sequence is TGTGCCAGCAGCTTAGCAGAGGATACGCAGTATTTT. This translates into CASSLAEDTQYF.

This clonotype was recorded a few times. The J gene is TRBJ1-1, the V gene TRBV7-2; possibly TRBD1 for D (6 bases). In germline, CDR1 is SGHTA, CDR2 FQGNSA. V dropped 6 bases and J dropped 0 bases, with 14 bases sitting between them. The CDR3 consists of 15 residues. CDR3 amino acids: CASRRPTGLNTEAFF. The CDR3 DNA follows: TGTGCCAGCAGGCGACCGACAGGTTTGAACACTGAAGCTTTCTTT.

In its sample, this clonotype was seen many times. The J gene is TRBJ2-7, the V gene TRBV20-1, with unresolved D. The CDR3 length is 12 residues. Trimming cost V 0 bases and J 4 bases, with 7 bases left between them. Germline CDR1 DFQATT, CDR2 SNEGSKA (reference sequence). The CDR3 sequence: CSARDHKYEQYF. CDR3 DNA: TGCAGTGCTAGAGATCATAAGTACGAGCAGTACTTC.

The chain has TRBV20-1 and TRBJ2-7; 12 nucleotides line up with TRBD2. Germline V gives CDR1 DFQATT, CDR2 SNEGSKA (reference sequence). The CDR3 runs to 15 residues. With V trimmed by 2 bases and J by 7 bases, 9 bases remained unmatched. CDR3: CSARSPLAGGGEQYF. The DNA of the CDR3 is TGCAGTGCTAGATCTCCACTAGCGGGAGGCGGAGAGCAGTACTTC.

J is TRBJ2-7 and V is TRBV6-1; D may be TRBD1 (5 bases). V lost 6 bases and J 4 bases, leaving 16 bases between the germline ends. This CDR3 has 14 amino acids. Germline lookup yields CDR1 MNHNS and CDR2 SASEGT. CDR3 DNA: TGTGCCAGCAGCCCCCTAGGCAGGGATTACGAGCAGTACTTC. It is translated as CASSPLGRDYEQYF.

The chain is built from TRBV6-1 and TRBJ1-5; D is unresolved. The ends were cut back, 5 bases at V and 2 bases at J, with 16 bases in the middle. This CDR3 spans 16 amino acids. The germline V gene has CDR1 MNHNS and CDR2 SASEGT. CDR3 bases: TGTGCCAGCAGTCCCGGACCCGCGAACGGCAATCAGCCCCAGCATTTT. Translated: CASSPGPANGNQPQHF.

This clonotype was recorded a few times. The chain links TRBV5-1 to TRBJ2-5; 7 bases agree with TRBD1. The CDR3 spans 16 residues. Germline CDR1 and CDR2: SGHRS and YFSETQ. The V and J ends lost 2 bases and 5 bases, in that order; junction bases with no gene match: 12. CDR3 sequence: CASSFGTAISGETQYF. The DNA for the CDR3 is TGCGCCAGCAGCTTCGGGACAGCAATCTCGGGGGAGACCCAGTACTTC.

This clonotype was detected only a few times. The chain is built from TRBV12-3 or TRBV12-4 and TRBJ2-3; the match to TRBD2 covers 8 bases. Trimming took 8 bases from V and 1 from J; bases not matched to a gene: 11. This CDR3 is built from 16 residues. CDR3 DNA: TGTGCCAGCGAAAAACGACTAGCGATAGGCACAGATACGCAGTATTTT. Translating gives CASEKRLAIGTDTQYF.

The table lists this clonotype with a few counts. The CDR3, as DNA: TGCGCCAGCAGTGAGCCGGGACAGCTCCAAGAGACCCAGTACTTC. Translating it yields CASSEPGQLQETQYF. This sequence joins TRBV10-1 and TRBJ2-5, with TRBD1 identical over 7 bases. Germline values: CDR1 WNHNN, CDR2 SYGVQD (reference sequence). The CDR3 contains 15 residues. V lost 2 bases and J lost 1; bases outside the gene matches: 4.

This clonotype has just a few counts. CDR3 in amino acids: CASSSSGTANSPLHF. The DNA of the CDR3 is TGTGCCAGCAGCTCATCCGGGACAGCTAATTCACCCCTCCACTTT. The chain joins TRBV11-2 to TRBJ1-6; 7 positions agree with TRBD1. The CDR3 contains 15 residues. Germline CDR1 and CDR2: SGHAT and FQNNGV. Trimming took 4 bases from V and 6 from J; bases not matched to a gene: 6.

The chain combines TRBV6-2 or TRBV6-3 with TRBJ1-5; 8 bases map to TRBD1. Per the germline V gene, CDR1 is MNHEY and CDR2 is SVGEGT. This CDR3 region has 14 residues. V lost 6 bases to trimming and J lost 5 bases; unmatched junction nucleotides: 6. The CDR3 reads CASRRGQDHQPQHF. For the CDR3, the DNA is TGTGCCAGCAGGAGGGGACAGGACCATCAGCCCCAGCATTTT.

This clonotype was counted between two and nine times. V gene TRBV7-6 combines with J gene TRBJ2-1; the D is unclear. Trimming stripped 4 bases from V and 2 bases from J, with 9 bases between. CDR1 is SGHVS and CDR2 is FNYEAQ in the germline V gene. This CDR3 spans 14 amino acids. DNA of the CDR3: TGTGCCAGCAGCTCTGACTGGACCTACAATGAGCAGTTCTTC. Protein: CASSSDWTYNEQFF.

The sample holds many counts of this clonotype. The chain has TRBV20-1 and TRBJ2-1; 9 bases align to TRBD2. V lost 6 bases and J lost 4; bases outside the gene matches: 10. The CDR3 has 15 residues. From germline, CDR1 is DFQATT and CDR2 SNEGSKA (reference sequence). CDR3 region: CSAQGGSGSYNEQFF. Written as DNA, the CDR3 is TGCAGTGCCCAGGGAGGTAGCGGGAGTTACAATGAGCAGTTCTTC.

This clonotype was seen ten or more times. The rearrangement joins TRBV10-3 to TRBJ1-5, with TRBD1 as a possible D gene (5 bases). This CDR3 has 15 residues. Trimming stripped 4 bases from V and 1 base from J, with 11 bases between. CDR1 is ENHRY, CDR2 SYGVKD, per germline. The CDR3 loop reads CAISGGGDSNQPQHF. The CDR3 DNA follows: TGTGCCATCAGTGGGGGGGGAGACAGCAATCAGCCCCAGCATTTT.

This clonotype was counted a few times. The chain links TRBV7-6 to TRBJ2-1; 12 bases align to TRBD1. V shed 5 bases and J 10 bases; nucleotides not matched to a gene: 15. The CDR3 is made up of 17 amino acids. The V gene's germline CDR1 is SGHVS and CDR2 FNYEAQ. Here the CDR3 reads CASSPIPFGTGGREQFF. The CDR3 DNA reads TGTGCCAGCAGCCCAATCCCGTTCGGGACAGGGGGCAGGGAGCAGTTCTTC.

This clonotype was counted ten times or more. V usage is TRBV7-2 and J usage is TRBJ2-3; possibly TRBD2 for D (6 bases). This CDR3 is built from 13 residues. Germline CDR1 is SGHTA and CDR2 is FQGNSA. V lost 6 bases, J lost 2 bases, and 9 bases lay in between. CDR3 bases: TGTGCCAGCAGACGGGGGATCACAGATACGCAGTATTTT. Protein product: CASRRGITDTQYF.

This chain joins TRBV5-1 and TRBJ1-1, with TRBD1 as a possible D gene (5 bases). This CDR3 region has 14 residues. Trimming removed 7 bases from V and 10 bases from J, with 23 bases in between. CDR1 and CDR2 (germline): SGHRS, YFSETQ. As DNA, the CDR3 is TGCGCCAGCGGAACCGGGACGGAGGCTTCTCCAGCTTTCTTT. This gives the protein CASGTGTEASPAFF.

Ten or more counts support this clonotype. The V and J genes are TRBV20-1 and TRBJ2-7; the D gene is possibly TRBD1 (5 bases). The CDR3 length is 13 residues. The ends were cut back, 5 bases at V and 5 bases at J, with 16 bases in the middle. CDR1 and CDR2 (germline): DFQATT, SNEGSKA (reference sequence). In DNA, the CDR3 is TGCAGTGCTCCCCAGGGAACCCTTGACGAGCAGTACTTC. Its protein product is CSAPQGTLDEQYF.

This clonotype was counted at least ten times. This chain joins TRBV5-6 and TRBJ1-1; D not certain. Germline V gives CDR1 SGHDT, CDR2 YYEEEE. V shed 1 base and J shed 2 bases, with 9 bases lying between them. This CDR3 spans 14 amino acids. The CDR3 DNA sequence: TGTGCCAGCAGCTTGTTTAGTCTAAACACTGAAGCTTTCTTT. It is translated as CASSLFSLNTEAFF.

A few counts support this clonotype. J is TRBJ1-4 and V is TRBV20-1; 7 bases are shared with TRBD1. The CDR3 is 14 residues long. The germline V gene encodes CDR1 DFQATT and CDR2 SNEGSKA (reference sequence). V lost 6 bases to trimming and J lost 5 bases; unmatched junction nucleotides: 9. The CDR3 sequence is CSAGRGQRNEKLFF. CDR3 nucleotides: TGCAGTGCAGGCCGGGGACAGAGGAATGAAAAACTGTTTTTT.